This entry describes one T cell receptor (beta chain). Its matching antigen is unknown. V lost 1 base to trimming and J lost 2 bases, with 12 bases between them. Germline CDR1 is LNHDA and CDR2 is SQIVND (reference sequence). The CDR3 covers 15 residues. This sample is part of a study of PD-1 blockade in classical Hodgkin lymphoma. Documented time point: cycle 4 day 1 (C4D1), after more than five weeks of nivolumab. There was relapse after autologous stem cell transplantation in every patient, and there was variation in brentuximab vedotin exposure. The patients, who had relapsed/refractory classical Hodgkin lymphoma, achieved best responses of complete response, partial response or progressive disease. TCRdb's copy holds only in-frame clones and misses some; the assay was immunoSEQ multiplex PCR. The sample has 6,500 to 9,000 clones; about 74% are singletons. Broader study findings: According to reports, newly diagnosed patients had lower baseline TCR diversity than healthy donors, and relapsed/refractory patients had lower baseline TCR diversity still.

The clonotype was recovered from a human donor with classical Hodgkin lymphoma. The gene calls are TRBV19 and TRBJ2-7; the D call may be TRBD1 or TRBD2 (5 bases each). Sequenced material: peripheral blood mononuclear cells (PBMCs), taken before the fourth cycle of nivolumab. CDR3 nucleotide sequence: TGTGCCAGTAGTATAGCTCTAGGGACCACCTACGAGCAGTACTTC. It codes for CASSIALGTTYEQYF.